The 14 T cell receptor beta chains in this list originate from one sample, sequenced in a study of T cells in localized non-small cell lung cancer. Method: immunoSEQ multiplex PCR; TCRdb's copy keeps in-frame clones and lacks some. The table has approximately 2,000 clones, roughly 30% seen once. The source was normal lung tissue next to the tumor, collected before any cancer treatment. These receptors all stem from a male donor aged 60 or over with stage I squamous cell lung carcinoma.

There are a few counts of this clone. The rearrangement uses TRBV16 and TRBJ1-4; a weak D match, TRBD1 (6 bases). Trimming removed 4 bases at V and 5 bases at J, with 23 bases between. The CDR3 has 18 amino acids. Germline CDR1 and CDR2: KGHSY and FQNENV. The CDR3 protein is CASSPAGEAFLLNEKLFF. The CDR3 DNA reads TGTGCCAGCAGCCCTGCAGGGGAGGCTTTTCTGTTGAATGAAAAACTGTTTTTT. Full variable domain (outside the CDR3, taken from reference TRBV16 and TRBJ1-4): GEEVAQTPKHLVRGEGQKAKLYCAPIKGHSYVFWYQQVLKNEFKFLISFQNENVFDETGMPKERFSAKCLPNSPCSLEIQATKLEDSAVYFCASSPAGEAFLLNEKLFFGSGTQLSVL.

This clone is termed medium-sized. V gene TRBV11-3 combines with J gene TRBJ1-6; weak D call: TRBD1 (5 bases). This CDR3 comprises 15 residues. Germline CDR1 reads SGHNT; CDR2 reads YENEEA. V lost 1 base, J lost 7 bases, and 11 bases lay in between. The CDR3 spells CASSLVQGWNSPLHF. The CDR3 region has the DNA TGTGCCAGCAGCTTAGTCCAGGGCTGGAATTCACCCCTCCACTTT.

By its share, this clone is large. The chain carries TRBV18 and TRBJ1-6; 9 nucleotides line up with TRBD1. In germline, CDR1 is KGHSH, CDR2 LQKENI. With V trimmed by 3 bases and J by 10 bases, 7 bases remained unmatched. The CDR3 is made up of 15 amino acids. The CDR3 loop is CASSPRTGENSPLHF. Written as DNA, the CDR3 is TGTGCCAGCTCACCCCGGACAGGGGAGAACTCACCCCTCCACTTT. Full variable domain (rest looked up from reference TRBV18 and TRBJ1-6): NAGVMQNPRHLVRRRGQEARLRCSPMKGHSHVYWYRQLPEEGLKFMVYLQKENIIDESGMPKERFSAEFPKEGPSILRIQQVVRGDSAAYFCASSPRTGENSPLHFGNGTRLTVT.

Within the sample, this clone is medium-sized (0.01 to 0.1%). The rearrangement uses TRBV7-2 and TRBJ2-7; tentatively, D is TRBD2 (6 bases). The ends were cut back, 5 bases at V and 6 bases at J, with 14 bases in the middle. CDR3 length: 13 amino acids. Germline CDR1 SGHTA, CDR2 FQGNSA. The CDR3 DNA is TGTGCCAGCAGCCGGGATGCGGGGCGCGAGCAGTACTTC. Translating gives CASSRDAGREQYF.

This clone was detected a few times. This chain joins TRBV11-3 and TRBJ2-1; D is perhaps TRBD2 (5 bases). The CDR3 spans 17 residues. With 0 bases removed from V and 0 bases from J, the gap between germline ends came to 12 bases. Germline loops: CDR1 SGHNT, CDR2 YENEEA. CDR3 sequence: CASSLDLAGGSYNEQFF. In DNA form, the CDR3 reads TGTGCCAGCAGCTTAGATCTAGCAGGAGGCTCCTACAATGAGCAGTTCTTC.

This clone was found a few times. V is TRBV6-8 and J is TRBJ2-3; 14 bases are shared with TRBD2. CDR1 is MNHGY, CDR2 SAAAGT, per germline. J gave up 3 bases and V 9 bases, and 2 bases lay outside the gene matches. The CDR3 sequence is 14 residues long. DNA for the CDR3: TGTGCCAGTGGGACTAGCGGGAGAACAGATACGCAGTATTTT. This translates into CASGTSGRTDTQYF.

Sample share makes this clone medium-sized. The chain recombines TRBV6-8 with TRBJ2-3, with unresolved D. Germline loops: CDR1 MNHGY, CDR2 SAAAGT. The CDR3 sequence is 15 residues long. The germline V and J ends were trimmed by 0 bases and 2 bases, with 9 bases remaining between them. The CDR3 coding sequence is TGTGCCAGCAGTTACTCGAACGTTCTCACAGATACGCAGTATTTT. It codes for CASSYSNVLTDTQYF.

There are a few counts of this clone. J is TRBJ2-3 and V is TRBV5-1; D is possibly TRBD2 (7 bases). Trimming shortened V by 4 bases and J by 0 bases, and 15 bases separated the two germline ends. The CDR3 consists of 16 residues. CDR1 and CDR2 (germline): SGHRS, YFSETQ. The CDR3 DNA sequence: TGCGCCAGCAGCCTTGGGGGGGCTACTAGCACAGATACGCAGTATTTT. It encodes CASSLGGATSTDTQYF.

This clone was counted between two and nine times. The CDR3 DNA reads TGTGCCAGCAGCGCGATAGTCGGTTTGAGGGGCACTGGGGCCAACGTCCTGACTTTC. Its translation: CASSAIVGLRGTGANVLTF. The chain has TRBV9 and TRBJ2-6; D is possibly TRBD1 or TRBD2 (5 bases each). The CDR3 is 19 residues long. V was shortened by 3 bases and J by 2 bases, with 21 bases between the two germline ends. CDR1 is SGDLS and CDR2 is YYNGEE in the germline V gene.

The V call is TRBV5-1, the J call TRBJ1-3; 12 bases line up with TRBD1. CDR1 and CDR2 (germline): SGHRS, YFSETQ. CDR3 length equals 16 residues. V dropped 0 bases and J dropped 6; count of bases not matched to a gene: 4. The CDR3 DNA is TGCGCCAGCAGCTTGGAGGGACAGGGGGCTGAAAACACCATATATTTT. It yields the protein CASSLEGQGAENTIYF.

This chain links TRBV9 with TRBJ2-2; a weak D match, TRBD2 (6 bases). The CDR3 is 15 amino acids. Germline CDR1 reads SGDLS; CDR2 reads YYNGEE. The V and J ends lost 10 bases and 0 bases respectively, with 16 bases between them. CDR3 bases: TGTGCCGTCACGCTCGGGACTGCGAACACCGGGGAGCTGTTTTTT. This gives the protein CAVTLGTANTGELFF.

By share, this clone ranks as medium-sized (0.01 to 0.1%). The chain's CDR3 is CASSWAGTGEKLFF. The CDR3 DNA reads as TGTGCCAGCAGCTGGGCCGGGACAGGGGAAAAACTGTTTTTT. The genes are TRBV11-3 and TRBJ1-4; 9 nucleotides line up with TRBD1. Unmatched junction bases numbered 5, after V lost 4 bases and J lost 8 bases. Per the germline V gene, CDR1 is SGHNT and CDR2 is YENEEA. CDR3 length equals 14 residues.

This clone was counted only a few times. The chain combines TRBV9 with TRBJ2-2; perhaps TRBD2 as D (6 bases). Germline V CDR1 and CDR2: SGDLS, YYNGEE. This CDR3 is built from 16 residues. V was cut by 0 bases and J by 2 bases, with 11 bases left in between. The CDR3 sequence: CASSVAGTYNTGELFF. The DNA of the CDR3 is TGTGCCAGCAGCGTAGCCGGGACTTATAACACCGGGGAGCTGTTTTTT. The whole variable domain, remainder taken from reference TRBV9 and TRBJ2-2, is DSGVTQTPKHLITATGQRVTLRCSPRSGDLSVYWYQQSLDQGLQFLIQYYNGEERAKGNILERFSAQQFPDLHSELNLSSLELGDSALYFCASSVAGTYNTGELFFGEGSRLTVL.

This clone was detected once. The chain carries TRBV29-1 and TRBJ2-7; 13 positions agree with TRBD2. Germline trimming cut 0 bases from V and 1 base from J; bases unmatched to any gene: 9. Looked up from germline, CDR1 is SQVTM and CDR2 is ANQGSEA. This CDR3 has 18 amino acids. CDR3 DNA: TGCAGCGTTGAAGACCCTACTCGGGGACTAGCGGGGTCCTACGAGCAGTACTTC. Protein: CSVEDPTRGLAGSYEQYF.